The present T cell receptor (beta chain) was sequenced within a study of T cell responses to AZD1222 COVID-19 vaccine. Study results and limitations: With dominance at 160-218 and 743-854, vaccine-associated CD4 TCRs spanned spike. No repertoire was sampled before or during the peak T cell response, only after it.

About this clone itself: Its antigen is as yet unknown.

TCRdb's copy holds only in-frame clones and misses some; the assay was immunoSEQ multiplex PCR. Of around 70,000 clones in the sample, 88% were seen once. V was clipped by 0 bases and J by 0 bases; unmatched bases: 5. The CDR3 is 17 amino acids. The germline gives CDR1 SGHNT, CDR2 YYREEE (reference sequence). The sequences come from peripheral blood, collected 28 days after the second dose of the MenACWY control vaccine. The clonotype was recovered from an adult who received the MenACWY meningococcal vaccine as a control. The chain joins TRBV5-4 to TRBJ2-7; 11 positions match TRBD1. CDR3 protein: CASSLGLGTGGSYEQYF. The CDR3 region has the DNA TGTGCCAGCAGCTTGGGCTTGGGGACAGGGGGCTCCTACGAGCAGTACTTC.